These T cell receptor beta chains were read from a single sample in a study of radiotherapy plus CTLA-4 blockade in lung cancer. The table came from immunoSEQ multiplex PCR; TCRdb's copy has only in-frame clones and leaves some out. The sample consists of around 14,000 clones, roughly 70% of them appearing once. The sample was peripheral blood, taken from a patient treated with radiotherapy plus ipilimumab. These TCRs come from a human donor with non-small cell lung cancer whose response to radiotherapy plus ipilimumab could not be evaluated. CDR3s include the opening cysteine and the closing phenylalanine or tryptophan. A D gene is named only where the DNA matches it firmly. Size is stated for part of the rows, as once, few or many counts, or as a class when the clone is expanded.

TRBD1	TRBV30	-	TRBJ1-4	TGTGCCTGGAGTACCCCCGGGACAGGGGGCACGAGAACTAATGAAAAACTGTTTTTT	CAWSTPGTGGTRTNEKLFF
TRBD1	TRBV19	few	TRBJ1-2	TGTGCCAGTAGTAGACAGGGCCTCGGCTACACCTTC	CASSRQGLGYTF
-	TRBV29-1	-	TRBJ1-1	TGCAGCGTTGACGGGTTCAACACTGAAGCTTTCTTT	CSVDGFNTEAFF
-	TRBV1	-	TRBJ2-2	TGCACCAGCAGCCAAAGACTTCCGGGATCGAACACCGGGGAGCTGTTTTTT	CTSSQRLPGSNTGELFF
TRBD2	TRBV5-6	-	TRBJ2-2	TGTGCCAGCAGCGAGGGACTAGCCGCCGGGGAGCTGTTTTTT	CASSEGLAAGELFF
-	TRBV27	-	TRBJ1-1	TGTGCCAGCAGTTTAAGGGGGGGGGCCACTGAAGCTTTCTTT	CASSLRGGATEAFF
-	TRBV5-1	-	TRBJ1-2	TGCGCCAGCCGGGATGAGGCAGGGGACTATGGCTACACCTTC	CASRDEAGDYGYTF
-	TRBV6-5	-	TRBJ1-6	TGTGCCAGCAGTTACTCGGGGGGGCAATCACCCCTCCACTTT	CASSYSGGQSPLHF
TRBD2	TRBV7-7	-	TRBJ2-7	TGTGCTAGCAGCCCCGGGACTAGCGGCTACGAGCAGTACTTC	CASSPGTSGYEQYF
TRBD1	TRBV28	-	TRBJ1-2	TGTGCCAGCACCGACAGGGTCCGCGGCTACACCTTC	CASTDRVRGYTF
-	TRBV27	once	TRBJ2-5	TGTGCCAGCAGTCCAGGGGCCCAAGAGACCCAGTACTTC	CASSPGAQETQYF
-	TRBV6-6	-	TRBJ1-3	TGTGCCAGCAGTTACTCGAACCAGGCGAACGCCATATATTTT	CASSYSNQANAIYF
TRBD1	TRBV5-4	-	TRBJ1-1	TGTGCCAGCAGCACAGACAGGGGGGACACTGAAGCTTTCTTT	CASSTDRGDTEAFF
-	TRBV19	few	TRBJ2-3	TGTGCCAGTAGTACGTGGCGGACAGATACGCAGTATTTT	CASSTWRTDTQYF
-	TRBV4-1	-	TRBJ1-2	TGCGCCAGCAGCCAATTAACTCTGACACCTTCCGGCGGCTACACCTTC	CASSQLTLTPSGGYTF
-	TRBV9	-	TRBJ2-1	TGTGCCAGCAGCTCCGGGACCTACAATGAGCAGTTCTTC	CASSSGTYNEQFF
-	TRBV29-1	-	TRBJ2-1	TGCAGCGTTCGACTTACAGGGAACAATGAGCAGTTCTTC	CSVRLTGNNEQFF
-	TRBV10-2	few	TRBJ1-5	TGCGCCAGCAGTGAGTCCCGGGACAACAATCAGCCCCAGCATTTT	CASSESRDNNQPQHF
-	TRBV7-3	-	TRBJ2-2	TGTGCCAGCAGTTGGGGGGACACCGGGGAGCTGTTTTTT	CASSWGDTGELFF
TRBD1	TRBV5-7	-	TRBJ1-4	TGTGCCAGCAGCCTCGGGACAGGGCGGGAAAAACTGTTTTTT	CASSLGTGREKLFF
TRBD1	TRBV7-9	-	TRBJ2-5	TGTGCCAGCAGCTTAGGTGGGAGACAGGGGTTGGAGACCCAGTACTTC	CASSLGGRQGLETQYF
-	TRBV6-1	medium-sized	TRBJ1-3	TGTGCCAGCAGTGAAGCGGCAGTCTCTGGAAACACCATATATTTT	CASSEAAVSGNTIYF
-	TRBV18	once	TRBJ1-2	TGTGCCAGCTCACCACCGAGCGTAGGGAGTTCCAACTATGGCTACACCTTC	CASSPPSVGSSNYGYTF
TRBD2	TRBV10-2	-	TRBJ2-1	TGCGCCAGCAGTGATAGCGGGGGGGTAAATGAGCAGTTCTTC	CASSDSGGVNEQFF
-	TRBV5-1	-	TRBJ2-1	TGCGCCAGCAGCTTGGTGGACAGCCATGAGCAGTTCTTC	CASSLVDSHEQFF
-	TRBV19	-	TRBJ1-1	TGTGCCAGTAGCGACTTCCGTAAGTATGAAGCTTTCTTT	CASSDFRKYEAFF
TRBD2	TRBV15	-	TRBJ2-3	TGTGCCACCAGCTCCCGCTCTAGCGGGGCCAACACAGATACGCAGTATTTT	CATSSRSSGANTDTQYF
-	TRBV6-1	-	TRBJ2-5	TGTGCCAGCAGTGAAGCGGTAGCCCGGAACCAAGAGACCCAGTACTTC	CASSEAVARNQETQYF
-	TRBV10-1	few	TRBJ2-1	TGCGCCAGCAGTGAGGACAATTACAATGAGCAGTTCTTC	CASSEDNYNEQFF
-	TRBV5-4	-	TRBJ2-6	TGTGCCAGCAGCTTAATAGGGGTTGGGGCCAACGTCCTGACTTTC	CASSLIGVGANVLTF
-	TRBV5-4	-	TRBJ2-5	TGTGCCAGCAGCCTACGGCCGGGGTTGGGAGAGACCCAGTACTTC	CASSLRPGLGETQYF
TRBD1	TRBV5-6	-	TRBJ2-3	TGTGCCAGCAGCTCCGGACAGGGGGCGAGGGCAGATACGCAGTATTTT	CASSSGQGARADTQYF
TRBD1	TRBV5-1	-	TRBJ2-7	TGCGCCAGCAAGGGGACAGGCTACGAGCAGTACTTC	CASKGTGYEQYF
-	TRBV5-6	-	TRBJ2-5	TGTGCCAGCAGCTCTCGAACAGGGCCGGAGACCCAGTACTTC	CASSSRTGPETQYF
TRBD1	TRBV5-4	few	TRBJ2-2	TGTGCCAGCAGCACGACAGGGTGGAAGACCGGGGAGCTGTTTTTT	CASSTTGWKTGELFF
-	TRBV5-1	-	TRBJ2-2	TGCGCCAGCAGCTTAGCAGGGCCGCAGGGCACCGGGGAGCTGTTTTTT	CASSLAGPQGTGELFF
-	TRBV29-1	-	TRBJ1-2	TGCAGCGCTAATTTCGCCGGCACGCGGCTTAACTATGGCTACACCTTC	CSANFAGTRLNYGYTF
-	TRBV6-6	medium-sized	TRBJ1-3	TGTGCCAGCAGTTCCCCGGACAACGGTGGAAACACCATATATTTT	CASSSPDNGGNTIYF
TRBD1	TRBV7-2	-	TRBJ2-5	TGTGCCAGCAGCCGAGGGGGACAGGGGGTAGAGACCCAGTACTTC	CASSRGGQGVETQYF
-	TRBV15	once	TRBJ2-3	TGTGCCACCAGCGCACGACTAAACACAGATACGCAGTATTTT	CATSARLNTDTQYF
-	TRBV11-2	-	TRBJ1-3	TGTGCCAGCAGCTTACAGGGGTTCTCTGGAAACACCATATATTTT	CASSLQGFSGNTIYF
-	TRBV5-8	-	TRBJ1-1	TGTGCCAGCAGCTTGGGGTGGGGGGCTGAAGCTTTCTTT	CASSLGWGAEAFF
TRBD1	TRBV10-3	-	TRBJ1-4	TGTGCCATCAGGGGGACAGATGAAAAACTGTTTTTT	CAIRGTDEKLFF
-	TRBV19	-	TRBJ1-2	TGTGCCAGTAGTATTGAGTTGTCTGGCTACACCTTC	CASSIELSGYTF
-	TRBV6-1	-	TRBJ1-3	TGTGCCAGCAGTGAACAGTCCTCTGGAAACACCATATATTTT	CASSEQSSGNTIYF
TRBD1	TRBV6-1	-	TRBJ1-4	TGTGCCAGCAGTGAATGGACAGGCTTACTCCAAGGGAATGAAAAACTGTTTTTT	CASSEWTGLLQGNEKLFF
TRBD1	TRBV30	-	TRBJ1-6	TGTGCCTGGGAGGACAGGAGTAATTCACCCCTCCACTTT	CAWEDRSNSPLHF
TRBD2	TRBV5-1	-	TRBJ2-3	TGCGCCAGCAGCTGGGGACTAGCGGAAGATACGCAGTATTTT	CASSWGLAEDTQYF
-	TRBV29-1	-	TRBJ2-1	TGCAGCGTTGAAGGATTCGGGGTATCCTACAATGAGCAGTTCTTC	CSVEGFGVSYNEQFF
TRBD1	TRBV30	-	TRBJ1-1	TGTGCCTGGAGACGTCGGGACAGCATGAACACTGAAGCTTTCTTT	CAWRRRDSMNTEAFF
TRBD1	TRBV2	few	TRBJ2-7	TGTGCCAGCGGTCTCCGGCAGGGGGCCTACGAGCAGTACTTC	CASGLRQGAYEQYF
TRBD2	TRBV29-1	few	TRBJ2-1	TGCAGCGTTGAAGTAACAGCGGGGAATGAGCAGTTCTTC	CSVEVTAGNEQFF
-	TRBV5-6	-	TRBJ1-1	TGTGCCAGCAGCTTGGGGTTCAGTGAAACTGAAGCTTTCTTT	CASSLGFSETEAFF